The 8 T cell receptor beta chains given below trace back to one sample, sequenced in a study of OX40 agonist ivuxolimab in advanced cancers. Clones were sequenced by immunoSEQ multiplex PCR, and TCRdb holds only the in-frame ones, with some missing. The sample lists just over 40,000 clones, over 75% seen once, with 3% to 4% in the top ten. Sequences were derived from CD4+ or CD8+ T cells sorted from blood, sampled in a trial of the OX40 agonist ivuxolimab. Source of these receptors: an adult with an advanced solid tumor such as melanoma, head and neck, liver or kidney cancer.

CDR3 amino acids: CASSFGTYTEAFF. The DNA of the CDR3 is TGTGCCAGCAGCTTCGGGACTTACACTGAAGCTTTCTTT. The chain links TRBV7-2 to TRBJ1-1, with D perhaps TRBD1 (5 bases). V was shortened by 3 bases and J by 3 bases, with 8 bases between the two germline ends. This CDR3 has 13 amino acids. CDR1 is SGHTA, CDR2 FQGNSA, per germline.

The gene calls are TRBV14 and TRBJ2-7; 15 bases align to TRBD2. V gave up 1 base and J gave up 2 bases; unmatched junction bases: 6. From germline, CDR1 is SGHDN and CDR2 FVKESK. CDR3 length: 18 residues. CDR3: CASSQAGTSGRNPYEQYF. Here the CDR3 DNA reads TGTGCCAGCAGCCAAGCCGGGACTAGCGGGAGGAATCCCTACGAGCAGTACTTC.

V gene TRBV6-6 combines with J gene TRBJ2-3, with D unclear. The germline CDR1 and CDR2 sequences are MNHNY and SVGAGI (reference sequence). Trimming took off 0 bases at V and 4 bases at J, with 2 bases between the two ends. The CDR3 runs 12 residues. The CDR3 sequence is CASSYSPDTQYF. DNA of the CDR3: TGTGCCAGCAGTTACTCGCCAGATACGCAGTATTTT.

The V gene is TRBV7-9, the J gene TRBJ2-7, with TRBD2 matching 8 bases. The CDR3 has 16 residues. J gave up 0 bases and V 0 bases, and 4 bases lay outside the gene matches. Germline V CDR1 and CDR2: SEHNR, FQNEAQ (reference sequence). The CDR3 nucleotides are TGTGCCAGCAGCTTAGCTCTAGCGGGCCTCTCCTACGAGCAGTACTTC. Encoded protein: CASSLALAGLSYEQYF.

The chain carries TRBV19 and TRBJ2-1; 10 nucleotides match TRBD1. Germline V gene data show CDR1 as LNHDA and CDR2 as SQIVND (reference sequence). The V and J ends lost 3 bases and 9 bases, in that order; junction bases with no gene match: 14. This CDR3 has 17 amino acids. The CDR3 DNA is TGTGCCAGTAGTATCCCGACAGGGGGCGCGTTCGAACGTGAGCAGTTCTTC. The encoded protein is CASSIPTGGAFEREQFF.

The V and J genes are TRBV27 and TRBJ2-6; D is uncertain. Germline V lookup: CDR1 MNHEY, CDR2 SMNVEV (reference sequence). V lost 5 bases and J 0 bases, leaving 8 bases between the germline ends. This CDR3 is 15 amino acids long. This CDR3 is CASSAVASGANVLTF. In nucleotides, the CDR3 is TGTGCCAGCAGTGCAGTTGCCTCTGGGGCCAACGTCCTGACTTTC. The variable domain in full, completed from reference TRBV27 and TRBJ2-6, reads EAQVTQNPRYLITVTGKKLTVTCSQNMNHEYMSWYRQDPGLGLRQIYYSMNVEVTDKGDVPEGYKVSRKEKRNFPLILESPSPNQTSLYFCASSAVASGANVLTFGAGSRLTVL.

The chain employs TRBV11-2 and TRBJ2-7; the D gene is possibly TRBD1 (5 bases). Germline values: CDR1 SGHAT, CDR2 FQNNGV. Trimming pared 1 base from V and 6 bases from J, leaving 16 bases between. The CDR3 length is 15 residues. CDR3 coding DNA: TGTGCCAGCAGCTTAGTACCCCAGGGAAGGGGCGAGCAGTACTTC. It codes for CASSLVPQGRGEQYF.

The V gene is TRBV7-9, the J gene TRBJ2-7; D is undetermined. CDR1 is SEHNR, CDR2 FQNEAQ, per germline (reference sequence). V lost 3 bases and J 3 bases, leaving 9 bases between the germline ends. The CDR3 is made up of 13 amino acids. The CDR3 region is CASSFFTDYEQYF. Here the CDR3 DNA reads TGTGCCAGCAGCTTTTTCACAGACTACGAGCAGTACTTC.